These 7 T cell receptor beta chains share one sample of origin, sequenced in a study of T cell responses to AZD1222 COVID-19 vaccine. Sequencing was performed with immunoSEQ multiplex PCR; in TCRdb, only in-frame clones are kept and a portion is missing. This sample has about 150,000 clones, with roughly 92% found just once. Sample: peripheral blood, taken on day 0 of AZD1222 vaccination. These receptor sequences come from an adult in good health.

The chain couples TRBV14 to TRBJ2-1; possible D gene TRBD2, 6 bases. This CDR3 is 16 amino acids long. Looked up from germline, CDR1 is SGHDN and CDR2 is FVKESK. Trimming took off 0 bases at V and 3 bases at J, with 12 bases between the two ends. CDR3 nucleotides: TGTGCCAGCAGCCAAGATCGGGACGGGGGCTACAATGAGCAGTTCTTC. Amino acid sequence: CASSQDRDGGYNEQFF.

The chain is built from TRBV11-2 and TRBJ2-3, with D perhaps matching TRBD2 (6 bases). Germline V gene lookup returns CDR1 SGHAT and CDR2 FQNNGV. The length of the CDR3 is 17 residues. V gave up 0 bases and J gave up 3 bases, with 16 bases separating them. CDR3 region: CASSLDGVWGDTDTQYF. CDR3 DNA: TGTGCCAGCAGCTTAGATGGTGTATGGGGGGATACAGATACGCAGTATTTT.

The rearrangement links TRBV7-9 to TRBJ2-7; TRBD2 agrees at 9 bases. CDR1 and CDR2 (germline): SEHNR, FQNEAQ (reference sequence). The V gene end was trimmed by 5 bases and the J gene end by 0 bases; junction bases not matched to a gene: 8. The CDR3 contains 16 residues. The CDR3 sequence is CASSPPSGINSYEQYF. The CDR3 nucleotides read TGTGCCAGCAGCCCCCCTAGCGGGATAAACTCCTACGAGCAGTACTTC. The full variable domain, in which reference TRBV7-9 and TRBJ2-7 provide the parts outside the CDR3, is DTGVSQNPRHKITKRGQNVTFRCDPISEHNRLYWYRQTLGQGPEFLTYFQNEAQLEKSRLLSDRFSAERPKGSFSTLEIQRTEQGDSAMYLCASSPPSGINSYEQYFGPGTRLTVT.

The chain has TRBV19 and TRBJ2-7; D unresolved. The CDR3 sequence is 14 residues long. In germline, CDR1 is LNHDA, CDR2 SQIVND (reference sequence). V dropped 1 base and J dropped 2 bases, with 9 bases sitting between them. CDR3 sequence: CASSIGNGAYEQYF. The CDR3 nucleotides are TGTGCCAGTAGTATAGGAAACGGAGCCTACGAGCAGTACTTC.

This sequence joins TRBV11-2 and TRBJ2-2, with TRBD1 matching over 8 bases. V lost 3 bases to trimming and J lost 8 bases; unmatched junction nucleotides: 14. CDR3 length equals 17 residues. CDR1 and CDR2 from the germline V gene are SGHAT and FQNNGV. CDR3 sequence (DNA): TGTGCCAGCAGCTTCAGAACAACGCGACAGGGGTTTGGGGAGCTGTTTTTT. This translates into CASSFRTTRQGFGELFF.

The chain links TRBV27 to TRBJ1-5; D is uncertain. The V gene's germline CDR1 is MNHEY and CDR2 SMNVEV (reference sequence). The CDR3 covers 15 residues. The germline V and J ends were trimmed by 0 bases and 0 bases, with 6 bases remaining between them. CDR3 sequence (DNA): TGTGCCAGCAGTTTATCCACCCATAGCAATCAGCCCCAGCATTTT. Protein product: CASSLSTHSNQPQHF.

This clone was counted only a few times. The chain is built from TRBV6-2 or TRBV6-3 and TRBJ1-4; D gene ambiguous. Looked up from germline, CDR1 is MNHEY and CDR2 is SVGEGT. The CDR3 spans 15 residues. Trimming removed 6 bases at V and 3 bases at J, with 14 bases between. This CDR3 is CASSLRLGANEKLFF. The CDR3 DNA sequence: TGTGCCAGCAGCCTCCGCCTCGGGGCTAATGAAAAACTGTTTTTT.